This T cell receptor (beta chain) was recorded in a study of cytomegalovirus exposure and HLA in healthy donors. Study-level results: Earlier analysis yielded a pattern in which most TCR beta V segments were productive about 90% or about 30% of the time. Reports state that TCR beta sequences accurately predicted most subjects' HLA-A and HLA-B alleles.

Trimming left V 0 bases short and J 8 bases short, with 8 bases between. The CDR3 sequence is 12 residues long. Germline lookup yields CDR1 GTSNPN and CDR2 SVGIG (reference sequence). With 60 Vbeta and 13 Jbeta primers, the PCR was carried out. The assay was immunoSEQ multiplex PCR, and TCRdb's table has in-frame clones only and misses some. The sample records some 150,000 clones, roughly 80% being singletons. The sample holds a few counts of this clone. Its antigen is still unknown. The TCR originated in a male donor in good health and CMV-seronegative. The sequenced sample was PBMCs. The chain carries TRBV30 and TRBJ2-1, with D possibly being TRBD1 (5 bases). The CDR3 loop reads CAWSVAGYEQFF. For the CDR3, the DNA is TGTGCCTGGAGTGTAGCAGGGTATGAGCAGTTCTTC.